Below are 25 T cell receptor beta chains sequenced from a single sample in a study of T cells after posttransplantation cyclophosphamide. Clones were sequenced by immunoSEQ multiplex PCR, and TCRdb holds only the in-frame ones, with some missing. The table has some 37,000 clones, around 78% seen once; the top ten hold roughly 8.3%. Busulfan-fludarabine conditioning, marrow transplant, and cyclophosphamide on days +3 and +4 were administered. The sequencing used CD4+ T cells sorted from blood, collected roughly 250 weeks after a stem cell transplant with posttransplant cyclophosphamide. The receptors stem from a female patient in her forties who received an allogeneic stem cell transplant from a related donor, was CMV-positive, and had no GVHD. Some T cells may be provided by the graft donor.

V usage is TRBV6-1 and J usage is TRBJ1-5; D unresolved. The germline V gene encodes CDR1 MNHNS and CDR2 SASEGT. The CDR3 is made up of 13 amino acids. V was shortened by 2 bases and J by 6 bases, with 8 bases between the two germline ends. The CDR3 region is CASSETVGQPQHF. The DNA for the CDR3 is TGTGCCAGCAGTGAAACGGTTGGTCAGCCCCAGCATTTT.

The chain is built from TRBV9 and TRBJ2-1; TRBD2 might be the D (6 bases). Trimming pared 3 bases from V and 1 base from J, leaving 8 bases between. Germline CDR1 and CDR2: SGDLS and YYNGEE. CDR3 length equals 14 residues. In DNA form, the CDR3 reads TGTGCCAGCAGCGCCGGGACTTCCTACAATGAGCAGTTCTTC. This encodes CASSAGTSYNEQFF.

J is TRBJ2-7 and V is TRBV5-1; 13 nucleotides match TRBD2. The CDR3 length is 15 residues. Trimming removed 3 bases from V and 5 bases from J; junction bases left unmatched: 5. Looked up from germline, CDR1 is SGHRS and CDR2 is YFSETQ. The CDR3 region has the DNA TGCGCCAGCAGCTCCGGGACTAGCGGGGCGGACGAGCAGTACTTC. This codes for CASSSGTSGADEQYF.

The rearrangement links TRBV5-1 to TRBJ1-2; D remains unclear. The germline V gene has CDR1 SGHRS and CDR2 YFSETQ. The V end was cut by 0 bases, the J end by 7 bases, with 10 bases between. The CDR3 extends over 13 amino acids. The CDR3 sequence is CASSLVAVGGYTF. CDR3 nucleotides: TGCGCCAGCAGCTTGGTAGCAGTCGGTGGCTACACCTTC.

The chain uses TRBV4-1 and TRBJ2-5; 8 nucleotides match TRBD2. Looked up from germline, CDR1 is MGHRA and CDR2 is YSYEKL. This CDR3 has 15 residues. The V gene end was trimmed by 4 bases and the J gene end by 7 bases; junction bases not matched to a gene: 11. CDR3 bases: TGCGCCAGCAGCCGCCTCGGGGGGGAGCGCGGGACCCAGTACTTC. Residues: CASSRLGGERGTQYF.

The CDR3 bases are TGTGCCAGCAGCGGGGGGTACGAGCAGTACTTC. Its protein product is CASSGGYEQYF. V is TRBV27 and J is TRBJ2-7; 7 bases are a match to TRBD2. The CDR3 extends over 11 amino acids. Per the germline V gene, CDR1 is MNHEY and CDR2 is SMNVEV (reference sequence). Trimming took 6 bases from V and 4 from J; bases not matched to a gene: 0.

J is TRBJ2-5 and V is TRBV19; 11 bases match TRBD1. Germline V gives CDR1 LNHDA, CDR2 SQIVND (reference sequence). CDR3 length: 16 amino acids. The ends lost 2 bases at V and 5 bases at J; junction bases unmatched: 7. CDR3 protein: CASSISRTGGSETQYF. CDR3 DNA: TGTGCCAGTAGTATATCTAGGACAGGGGGCTCTGAGACCCAGTACTTC. Full variable domain (outside the CDR3, taken from reference TRBV19 and TRBJ2-5): DGGITQSPKYLFRKEGQNVTLSCEQNLNHDAMYWYRQDPGQGLRLIYYSQIVNDFQKGDIAEGYSVSREKKESFPLTVTSAQKNPTAFYLCASSISRTGGSETQYFGPGTRLLVL.

The chain uses TRBV18 and TRBJ2-3; tentatively, D is TRBD2 (6 bases). V was shortened by 1 base and J by 2 bases, with 16 bases between the two germline ends. CDR1 and CDR2 from the germline V gene are KGHSH and LQKENI. This CDR3 has 17 amino acids. The CDR3 coding sequence is TGTGCCAGCTCACCACGATCGGCCAGGAGGGTCACAGATACGCAGTATTTT. It codes for CASSPRSARRVTDTQYF.

The count of this clone is one. The chain has TRBV7-9 and TRBJ2-5; weak D call: TRBD2 (5 bases). V lost 2 bases to trimming and J lost 2 bases, with 15 bases between them. The CDR3 extends over 16 amino acids. Per germline, CDR1 SEHNR and CDR2 FQNEAQ (reference sequence). CDR3 bases: TGTGCCAGCAGCTTATCGATAGCGTCCGAACAAGAGACCCAGTACTTC. Translated, it gives CASSLSIASEQETQYF.

The chain is built from TRBV11-2 and TRBJ2-7; 8 bases align to TRBD1. The germline gives CDR1 SGHAT, CDR2 FQNNGV. Trimming at V came to 4 bases and at J to 3 bases, leaving 8 bases not matched to a gene. The length of the CDR3 is 15 residues. This CDR3 reads CASSSAGGDNYEQYF. The CDR3, as DNA: TGTGCCAGCAGCTCCGCAGGGGGCGACAACTACGAGCAGTACTTC. The complete variable domain, with remaining parts taken from reference TRBV11-2 and TRBJ2-7, reads EAGVAQSPRYKIIEKRQSVAFWCNPISGHATLYWYQQILGQGPKLLIQFQNNGVVDDSQLPKDRFSAERLKGVDSTLKIQPAKLEDSAVYLCASSSAGGDNYEQYFGPGTRLTVT.

This clone appeared a single time. The chain recombines TRBV11-3 with TRBJ2-6; TRBD1 matches 9 bases. The CDR3 runs 17 residues. Germline V gene sequence: CDR1 SGHNT, CDR2 YENEEA. V lost 5 bases to trimming and J lost 1 base; unmatched junction nucleotides: 6. The CDR3 here is CASSLGQGGSGANVLTF. The CDR3 region has the DNA TGTGCCAGCAGCCTGGGACAGGGAGGATCTGGGGCCAACGTCCTGACTTTC.

As regards this clone: The sample contains more than one DNA sequence encoding this CDR3. This rearrangement joins TRBV6-6 to TRBJ2-7; D is ambiguous. Per germline, CDR1 MNHNY and CDR2 SVGAGI (reference sequence). The CDR3 has 12 amino acids. V was clipped by 3 bases and J by 4 bases, with 7 bases between them. The CDR3 sequence: CASSYSSYEQYF. The CDR3 nucleotides are TGTGCCAGCAGTTATTCCTCGTACGAGCAGTACTTC.

The genes are TRBV19 and TRBJ1-2, with D hard to call. This CDR3 is 12 amino acids long. CDR1 and CDR2 from the germline V gene are LNHDA and SQIVND (reference sequence). Trimming cost V 5 bases and J 4 bases, with 8 bases left between them. The CDR3 DNA reads TGTGCCAGTAGTTCCCAGATCTATGGCTACACCTTC. Its protein product is CASSSQIYGYTF.

This chain joins TRBV29-1 and TRBJ2-2, with TRBD2 identical over 11 bases. Germline CDR1 reads SQVTM; CDR2 reads ANQGSEA. This CDR3 comprises 14 residues. V dropped 4 bases and J dropped 5; count of bases not matched to a gene: 3. The CDR3 here is CSVGGLAETGELFF. The CDR3, as DNA: TGCAGCGTTGGGGGACTAGCGGAAACCGGGGAGCTGTTTTTT.

The chain uses TRBV4-2 and TRBJ2-1; 8 nucleotides align to TRBD2. This CDR3 contains 13 residues. Germline values: CDR1 LGHNA, CDR2 YNFKEQ. V was clipped by 4 bases and J by 6 bases; unmatched bases: 2. The CDR3 here is CASSPGLVNEQFF. The CDR3 DNA sequence: TGTGCCAGCAGCCCGGGACTAGTCAATGAGCAGTTCTTC.

V is TRBV7-9 and J is TRBJ1-5, with D unclear. CDR1 is SEHNR, CDR2 FQNEAQ, per germline (reference sequence). The V end lost 0 bases, the J end lost 7 bases, and 10 bases lay between the germline ends. The CDR3 is made up of 14 amino acids. The CDR3: CASSLAEVGQPQHF. Written as DNA, the CDR3 is TGTGCCAGCAGCTTAGCGGAGGTCGGGCAGCCCCAGCATTTT.

The chain joins TRBV19 to TRBJ1-2; 8 nucleotides match TRBD1. Looked up from germline, CDR1 is LNHDA and CDR2 is SQIVND (reference sequence). The CDR3 is 15 residues long. The ends lost 6 bases at V and 4 bases at J; junction bases unmatched: 10. The CDR3 is CASSLERTGSYGYTF. Here the CDR3 DNA reads TGTGCCAGTAGCCTAGAAAGGACAGGGAGCTATGGCTACACCTTC.

The chain joins TRBV5-1 to TRBJ1-1; D is perhaps TRBD1 (5 bases). The CDR3 covers 13 residues. Germline CDR1 reads SGHRS; CDR2 reads YFSETQ. V was cut by 3 bases and J by 1 base, with 7 bases left in between. CDR3 DNA sequence: TGCGCCAGCAGCTGGGGGGAGAACACTGAAGCTTTCTTT. Translating it yields CASSWGENTEAFF.

This clone has only a few counts. The chain uses TRBV7-2 and TRBJ2-1; a possible D gene is TRBD2 (6 bases). Germline V gene sequence: CDR1 SGHTA, CDR2 FQGNSA. CDR3 length: 15 residues. The V end lost 5 bases, the J end lost 10 bases, and 21 bases lay between the germline ends. The CDR3 loop reads CASSPREQRASEQFF. In nucleotides, the CDR3 is TGTGCCAGCAGCCCCCGGGAACAGCGGGCAAGCGAGCAGTTCTTC.

J is TRBJ2-3 and V is TRBV27; 11 bases line up with TRBD2. With V trimmed by 2 bases and J by 5 bases, 6 bases remained unmatched. This CDR3 contains 16 residues. From germline, CDR1 is MNHEY and CDR2 SMNVEV (reference sequence). The DNA for the CDR3 is TGTGCCAGCAGTTTAGTATTAGCGGGGGGGCAAGATACGCAGTATTTT. Its protein is CASSLVLAGGQDTQYF.

CDR3 in amino acids: CASSQGNAGGGTYNEQFF. The CDR3 DNA reads TGTGCCAGCAGCCAAGGAAACGCTGGCGGGGGTACCTACAATGAGCAGTTCTTC. The chain combines TRBV4-2 with TRBJ2-1; TRBD2 matches at 7 bases. The trim removed 1 base at V and 2 bases at J, leaving 11 bases unmatched. Germline CDR1 is LGHNA and CDR2 is YNFKEQ. The CDR3 length is 18 residues.

The chain joins TRBV29-1 to TRBJ1-1; D may be TRBD1 (6 bases). V lost 4 bases to trimming and J lost 1 base, with 10 bases between them. Germline lookup yields CDR1 SQVTM and CDR2 ANQGSEA. The CDR3 is made up of 13 amino acids. The CDR3 nucleotides are TGCAGCGTTGTAGGGGGGGCGAACACTGAAGCTTTCTTT. Amino acid sequence: CSVVGGANTEAFF.

This chain links TRBV12-5 with TRBJ1-6; D possibly corresponds to TRBD1 (6 bases). This CDR3 comprises 17 residues. Germline assignment: CDR1 LGHNT and CDR2 FRNRAP. V lost 0 bases, J lost 11 bases, and 20 bases lay in between. This CDR3 is CASGLVSTGRTAPPLHF. The CDR3 nucleotides are TGTGCTAGTGGTTTGGTATCCACCGGACGGACAGCCCCACCCCTCCACTTT. The full variable domain, completed using reference TRBV12-5 and TRBJ1-6, is DARVTQTPRHKVTEMGQEVTMRCQPILGHNTVFWYRQTMMQGLELLAYFRNRAPLDDSGMPKDRFSAEMPDATLATLKIQPSEPRDSAVYFCASGLVSTGRTAPPLHFGNGTRLTVT.

The V call is TRBV27, the J call TRBJ2-7; 8 bases are shared with TRBD1. The V gene end was trimmed by 7 bases and the J gene end by 0 bases; junction bases not matched to a gene: 8. Germline V gives CDR1 MNHEY, CDR2 SMNVEV (reference sequence). The CDR3 is 15 residues long. CDR3 coding DNA: TGTGCCAGCACCCCCGCCGGGACAGGCTCCTACGAGCAGTACTTC. Amino acid sequence: CASTPAGTGSYEQYF.

The rearrangement links TRBV4-1 to TRBJ1-5, with a tentative D call TRBD1 (5 bases). CDR1 is MGHRA and CDR2 is YSYEKL in the germline V gene. V lost 0 bases, J lost 6 bases, and 12 bases lay in between. The CDR3 totals 15 residues. The DNA of the CDR3 is TGCGCCAGCAGCCAAGATGGCCAGGGTTTTCAGCCCCAGCATTTT. Protein product: CASSQDGQGFQPQHF.